Below, 30 T cell receptor beta chains from the same sample are listed, as sequenced in a study of cytomegalovirus exposure and HLA in healthy donors. This PCR relied on a set of 60 Vbeta primers and 13 Jbeta primers. Repertoires were generated with immunoSEQ multiplex PCR, while TCRdb's copy carries only in-frame clones and drops some. The table records about 170,000 clones, under 85% of them present only once. Sequenced material: PBMCs. The receptors come from a woman aged 18 to 35 in good health and CMV-seropositive.

The chain is built from TRBV28 and TRBJ1-5, with a weak D call TRBD1 (5 bases). The V end lost 5 bases, the J end lost 0 bases, and 14 bases lay between the germline ends. CDR3 size: 16 residues. Germline-derived CDR1 and CDR2 are MDHEN and SYDVKM. CDR3 nucleotides: TGTGCCAGCAGTAAACCTACAGGTGCTAGCAATCAGCCCCAGCATTTT. Translation gives CASSKPTGASNQPQHF.

CDR3 loop: CASSNYGTEDRETQYF. Here the CDR3 DNA reads TGTGCCAGCAGCAATTACGGGACAGAGGATAGAGAGACCCAGTACTTC. The rearrangement links TRBV27 to TRBJ2-5; 7 nucleotides match TRBD1. The V gene's germline CDR1 is MNHEY and CDR2 SMNVEV (reference sequence). The V gene end was trimmed by 6 bases and the J gene end by 4 bases; junction bases not matched to a gene: 14. CDR3 size: 16 residues.

V usage is TRBV18 and J usage is TRBJ2-3, with TRBD1 matching 10 bases. Per germline, CDR1 KGHSH and CDR2 LQKENI. The CDR3 has 14 residues. V lost 5 bases and J lost 4; bases outside the gene matches: 3. This CDR3 reads CASSSGTGADTQYF. CDR3 sequence (DNA): TGTGCCAGCTCATCCGGGACAGGGGCAGATACGCAGTATTTT.

V and J are TRBV5-1 and TRBJ2-1; unclear D gene. The V gene's germline CDR1 is SGHRS and CDR2 YFSETQ. The CDR3 is 16 amino acids. Deletions cut 2 bases from V and 7 bases from J, with 19 bases between. As DNA, the CDR3 is TGCGCCAGCAGCTTTGAGGCCGGTCCCCTTAGGAATGAGCAGTTCTTC. This sequence encodes CASSFEAGPLRNEQFF.

This chain joins TRBV11-1 and TRBJ2-7; 8 nucleotides align to TRBD2. Germline CDR1 and CDR2: SGHAT and FQDESV (reference sequence). The CDR3 has 14 amino acids. Unmatched junction bases numbered 7, after V lost 5 bases and J lost 4 bases. The CDR3 is CASSAGTRGYEQYF. In nucleotides, the CDR3 is TGTGCCAGCAGCGCCGGGACTAGAGGATACGAGCAGTACTTC.

This rearrangement joins TRBV7-9 to TRBJ2-2; 7 bases agree with TRBD1. The CDR3 extends over 16 amino acids. Trimming at V came to 5 bases and at J to 5 bases, leaving 11 bases not matched to a gene. Looked up from germline, CDR1 is SEHNR and CDR2 is FQNEAQ (reference sequence). The CDR3 coding sequence is TGTGCCAGCAGCCCAATCAAGACAGGGATAACCGGGGAGCTGTTTTTT. It is translated as CASSPIKTGITGELFF.

The chain employs TRBV19 and TRBJ1-6, with a tentative D call TRBD1 (6 bases). CDR1 is LNHDA and CDR2 is SQIVND in the germline V gene (reference sequence). Trimming shortened V by 9 bases and J by 2 bases, and 17 bases separated the two germline ends. The CDR3 runs 16 residues. CDR3 nucleotide sequence: TGTGCCAGCTCCCCGGGCCCAGGGGCCTATAATTCACCCCTCCACTTT. This gives the protein CASSPGPGAYNSPLHF.

In DNA, the CDR3 is TGTGCCAGCAGTTTGGGGCTAGCGGGGGGGGGCCAACAAGAGACCCAGTACTTC. Residues: CASSLGLAGGGQQETQYF. The rearrangement links TRBV28 to TRBJ2-5, with 12 bases lining up with TRBD2. Germline V gene data show CDR1 as MDHEN and CDR2 as SYDVKM. The CDR3 is 18 amino acids. With 3 bases clipped from V and 2 bases from J, the junction kept 10 bases outside the gene matches.

J is TRBJ1-2 and V is TRBV10-3, with a possible D match to TRBD1 (6 bases). V was trimmed by 0 bases and J by 3 bases, leaving 11 bases between them. Germline V gene lookup returns CDR1 ENHRY and CDR2 SYGVKD. This CDR3 has 15 amino acids. The CDR3 DNA follows: TGTGCCATCAGTGAGTCGACAGGCCAGTACTATGGCTACACCTTC. This encodes CAISESTGQYYGYTF.

The chain combines TRBV9 with TRBJ2-7; TRBD1 matches 10 bases. CDR1 SGDLS and CDR2 YYNGEE come from the germline V gene. The CDR3 covers 15 residues. V lost 0 bases, J lost 5 bases, and 5 bases stayed unmatched. The CDR3 spells CASSVGATGGHEQYF. The CDR3 bases are TGTGCCAGCAGCGTAGGTGCGACAGGGGGCCACGAGCAGTACTTC.

The chain employs TRBV30 and TRBJ2-7; a possible D gene is TRBD2 (7 bases). Germline CDR1 and CDR2: GTSNPN and SVGIG (reference sequence). The CDR3 consists of 16 residues. Trimming stripped 0 bases from V and 0 bases from J, with 15 bases between. The CDR3 coding sequence is TGTGCCTGGAGTGTACCGTCGCGGGGGCTCTCCTACGAGCAGTACTTC. Its protein product is CAWSVPSRGLSYEQYF.

The rearrangement links TRBV6-1 to TRBJ2-3; 11 bases line up with TRBD2. The CDR3 has 15 amino acids. V trimming: 4 bases; J trimming: 2 bases; junction bases outside the gene matches: 2. Germline V gives CDR1 MNHNS, CDR2 SASEGT. DNA of the CDR3: TGTGCCAGCAGTGGACTAGCGGGGTACACAGATACGCAGTATTTT. Its protein is CASSGLAGYTDTQYF.

This clone has a handful of counts. V gene TRBV9 combines with J gene TRBJ2-5, with 10 positions matching TRBD2. From germline, CDR1 is SGDLS and CDR2 YYNGEE. The CDR3 sequence is 14 residues long. V lost 0 bases and J lost 4; bases outside the gene matches: 0. For the CDR3, the DNA is TGTGCCAGCAGCGTAGCTAGCGGGGGAGAGACCCAGTACTTC. This gives the protein CASSVASGGETQYF.

The J gene is TRBJ2-7, the V gene TRBV2, with 7 bases that match TRBD1. Germline V gene sequence: CDR1 SNHLY, CDR2 FYNNEI. The CDR3 is 12 amino acids. V was clipped by 6 bases and J by 4 bases; unmatched bases: 3. The CDR3 region is CASRSDRYEQYF. CDR3 bases: TGTGCCAGCAGATCGGACAGGTACGAGCAGTACTTC. The full variable domain, its missing parts supplied by reference TRBV2 and TRBJ2-7, is EPEVTQTPSHQVTQMGQEVILRCVPISNHLYFYWYRQILGQKVEFLVSFYNNEISEKSEIFDDQFSVERPDGSNFTLKIRSTKLEDSAMYFCASRSDRYEQYFGPGTRLTVT.

This clone was recorded once. The chain carries TRBV13 and TRBJ2-3; D is possibly TRBD1 (6 bases). Germline V gives CDR1 PRHDT, CDR2 FYEKMQ (reference sequence). The V end was cut by 5 bases, the J end by 3 bases, with 9 bases between. The CDR3 has 13 residues. In DNA, the CDR3 is TGTGCCAGCAGCCCCAGGGGTACAGATACGCAGTATTTT. The encoded protein is CASSPRGTDTQYF.

This chain connects TRBV28 to TRBJ2-2, with 8 bases identical to TRBD1. Per the germline V gene, CDR1 is MDHEN and CDR2 is SYDVKM. V gave up 7 bases and J gave up 8 bases; unmatched junction bases: 6. The CDR3 is made up of 13 amino acids. CDR3: CASNQGAVGELFF. The CDR3 DNA sequence: TGTGCCAGCAACCAGGGGGCAGTTGGGGAGCTGTTTTTT.

In this sample, this clone turned up once. J is TRBJ1-4 and V is TRBV27; D ambiguous. V lost 2 bases and J 7 bases, leaving 11 bases between the germline ends. CDR3 length: 14 residues. Germline values: CDR1 MNHEY, CDR2 SMNVEV (reference sequence). The CDR3 region is CASSLTWASEKLFF. DNA for the CDR3: TGTGCCAGCAGTTTAACCTGGGCAAGTGAAAAACTGTTTTTT.

The rearrangement joins TRBV11-2 to TRBJ2-1; 7 bases are a match to TRBD2. The length of the CDR3 is 15 residues. Germline-derived CDR1 and CDR2 are SGHAT and FQNNGV. V lost 5 bases, J lost 0 bases, and 4 bases stayed unmatched. The CDR3 loop reads CASSPTGGSYNEQFF. Here the CDR3 DNA reads TGTGCCAGCAGCCCAACGGGGGGCTCCTACAATGAGCAGTTCTTC.

This chain joins TRBV5-8 and TRBJ1-2; 8 nucleotides match TRBD1. The CDR3 contains 14 residues. The V gene's germline CDR1 is SGHTS and CDR2 YDEGEE. V trimming: 4 bases; J trimming: 6 bases; junction bases outside the gene matches: 8. This CDR3 reads CASSPDRVKNGYTF. The DNA of the CDR3 is TGTGCCAGCAGCCCGGACAGGGTTAAAAATGGCTACACCTTC.

J is TRBJ2-1 and V is TRBV7-2; 7 positions agree with TRBD2. The CDR3 has 18 amino acids. In germline, CDR1 is SGHTA, CDR2 FQGNSA. Trimming cost V 2 bases and J 4 bases; bases outside gene matches: 14. The CDR3 is CASSLYEWGGTPYNEQFF. In nucleotides, the CDR3 is TGTGCCAGCAGCTTATACGAGTGGGGGGGGACCCCTTACAATGAGCAGTTCTTC.

This clone was seen only a few times. The chain couples TRBV10-3 to TRBJ1-1; 8 bases map to TRBD1. The junction had 8 bases not matched to a gene; V was cut back by 6 bases and J by 8 bases. From germline, CDR1 is ENHRY and CDR2 SYGVKD. This CDR3 is 13 amino acids long. The CDR3 DNA sequence: TGTGCCATCAGGCAGACAGGGGAGCCCGAAGCTTTCTTT. Translation gives CAIRQTGEPEAFF.

Details on this clone: Mismatch with germline at one junction end may stem from a read error. The chain couples TRBV7-9 to TRBJ2-7; 8 positions agree with TRBD1. The CDR3 contains 14 residues. Germline loops: CDR1 SEHNR, CDR2 FQNEAQ (reference sequence). The CDR3 region is CSSTRQGTYYEQYF. The CDR3 nucleotides read TGTTCCAGCACCCGACAGGGGACCTACTACGAGCAGTACTTC.

V gene TRBV5-4 combines with J gene TRBJ2-2; the match to TRBD2 covers 10 bases. V was clipped by 0 bases and J by 7 bases; unmatched bases: 9. Germline loops: CDR1 SGHNT, CDR2 YYREEE (reference sequence). The CDR3 is 17 residues long. CDR3 bases: TGTGCCAGCAGCTTGGGAGGACTAGCGGTTCAAGTCGGGGAGCTGTTTTTT. Its protein is CASSLGGLAVQVGELFF.

V is TRBV7-9 and J is TRBJ1-2, with D possibly matching TRBD1 (6 bases). Per the germline V gene, CDR1 is SEHNR and CDR2 is FQNEAQ (reference sequence). Trimming pared 3 bases from V and 2 bases from J, leaving 13 bases between. The CDR3 loop spans 15 amino acids. The CDR3 sequence: CASSFHGGGNYGYTF. The CDR3 nucleotides read TGTGCCAGCAGCTTCCACGGTGGGGGCAACTATGGCTACACCTTC.

This clone showed up just a few times. The gene calls are TRBV7-2 and TRBJ2-7; D perhaps matches TRBD2 (6 bases). The CDR3 loop spans 15 amino acids. V lost 5 bases and J 0 bases, leaving 14 bases between the germline ends. Germline CDR1 reads SGHTA; CDR2 reads FQGNSA. The CDR3 DNA sequence: TGTGCCAGCAGCCCCCCGGGAGCGGCCTCCTACGAGCAGTACTTC. This gives the protein CASSPPGAASYEQYF.

This clone was seen once. V and J are TRBV5-6 and TRBJ2-5; maybe TRBD2 (6 bases). Gene TRBJ2-7 matches the end of the DNA better, so the J call may be wrong. The CDR3 has 14 amino acids. Germline-derived CDR1 and CDR2 are SGHDT and YYEEEE. The DNA of the CDR3 is TGTGCCAGCAGCTTGCCCGGGAGCTCCTACGAGCAGTACTTC. This gives the protein CASSLPGSSYEQYF.

The chain couples TRBV10-1 to TRBJ2-7; 9 bases agree with TRBD1. CDR1 is WNHNN, CDR2 SYGVQD, per germline (reference sequence). CDR3 size: 12 residues. Germline trimming cut 6 bases from V and 3 bases from J; bases unmatched to any gene: 0. For the CDR3, the DNA is TGCGCCAGCAGGGGACAGGGCTACGAGCAGTACTTC. Protein sequence: CASRGQGYEQYF.

Written as DNA, the CDR3 is TGTGCCAGCTCCCAACGGGACAGGGCTGCCTACGAGCAGTACTTC. Amino acids: CASSQRDRAAYEQYF. V gene TRBV18 combines with J gene TRBJ2-7; TRBD1 aligns across 9 bases. This CDR3 contains 15 residues. V dropped 6 bases and J dropped 2; count of bases not matched to a gene: 8. Germline values: CDR1 KGHSH, CDR2 LQKENI.

This clone was seen a few times. The rearrangement links TRBV7-3 to TRBJ2-6; 7 nucleotides line up with TRBD1. Germline V gene data show CDR1 as SGHTA and CDR2 as FQGTGA. This CDR3 has 17 residues. Trimming cost V 0 bases and J 4 bases; bases outside gene matches: 6. The CDR3 here is CASSLTRGPSGANVLTF. CDR3 nucleotide sequence: TGTGCCAGCAGCTTAACTAGGGGGCCCTCCGGGGCCAACGTCCTGACTTTC.

This clone was seen only a few times. This chain uses TRBV11-1 with TRBJ2-2, with 7 bases lining up with TRBD2. With 8 bases clipped from V and 0 bases from J, the junction kept 9 bases outside the gene matches. The CDR3 sequence is 16 residues long. Germline values: CDR1 SGHAT, CDR2 FQDESV (reference sequence). The CDR3 here is CASRNWGGANTGELFF. The CDR3, as DNA: TGTGCCAGCCGGAATTGGGGGGGTGCGAACACCGGGGAGCTGTTTTTT.